This T cell receptor beta chain was identified during a study of T cell repertoires in cytomegalovirus infection. Study in general: Researchers turned to recently identified HLA-C-restricted CMV epitopes as well as well-studied HLA-B-restricted ones. CMV infection plus the matching HLA type was flagged by public TCR beta signatures.

Concerning this clonotype itself: The antigen is not known.

From the reads, TCRdb called clonotypes with MiXCR, one entry per CDR3 protein. The table includes 900,000 to 950,000 distinct CDR3 sequences, roughly 30% detected once. General observations from the study: Ex vivo responses were dominated by HLA-C-restricted CMV-specific TCR beta clonotypes.

Germline V gene data show CDR1 as MNHNS and CDR2 as SASEGT. The V and J ends lost 7 bases and 1 base, in that order; junction bases with no gene match: 8. The CDR3 is 16 amino acids. Source: cultured CD8+ T cells from PBMCs, taken from culture after CMV antigen stimulation. The rearrangement uses TRBV6-1 and TRBJ2-3; 10 nucleotides match TRBD2. The TCR originated in a human donor in good health (CMV status not recorded). Some clones in this sample may be carry-over from other donors' samples. The CDR3 bases are TGTGCCAGCAAACCGGGACTAGCGTTTCGCACAGATACGCAGTATTTT. Protein sequence: CASKPGLAFRTDTQYF.